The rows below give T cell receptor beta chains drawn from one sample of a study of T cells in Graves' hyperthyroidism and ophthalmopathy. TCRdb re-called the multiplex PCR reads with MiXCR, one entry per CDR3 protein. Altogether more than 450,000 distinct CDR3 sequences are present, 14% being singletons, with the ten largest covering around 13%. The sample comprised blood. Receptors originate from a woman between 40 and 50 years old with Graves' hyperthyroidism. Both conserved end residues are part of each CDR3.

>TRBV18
CASSLRIQETQYF
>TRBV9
CASSGASADTQYF
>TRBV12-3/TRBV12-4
CASSLGTGVVHEQFF
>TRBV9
CASSVVVGTEAFF
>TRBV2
CASRGDRGNQPQHF
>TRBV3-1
CASSQAAGGYTF
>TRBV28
CASNFGTGPYEQYF
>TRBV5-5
CASSFSTGPSYEQYF
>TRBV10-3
CAISEKVLDRGQNSPLHF
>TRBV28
CASSRRRLAGRYDEQFF
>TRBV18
CASSLWGQGSSPLHF
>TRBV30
CAWSALAGRNEQYF
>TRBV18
CASSPDRVPPNEQFF
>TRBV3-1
CASSISGGSNTEAFF
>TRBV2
CAGRTSGGAKEFF
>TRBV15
CATSREGGSYEQYF
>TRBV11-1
CASSSTGGLAKNIQYF
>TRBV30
CAWSVRPYRAGEGTEAFF
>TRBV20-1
CSALRGLTYEQYF
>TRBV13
CASSPRPSGGYNEQFF
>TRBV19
CASRSGAASTDTQYF
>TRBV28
CASSSGPINYGYTF
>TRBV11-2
CASSLVGTGGSYNEQFF
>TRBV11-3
CASSRLTGDAAYEQYF
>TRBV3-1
CASSQTSGASYEQYF
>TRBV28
CASSSRGGRYGYTF
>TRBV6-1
CASSEFLEFPDNEQFF
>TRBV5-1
CASSPGQGAYFNEQFF
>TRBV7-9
CASSRTGGPGLPYEQYF
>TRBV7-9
CASSISQGTNYGYTF
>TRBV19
CASTPVGTSLYNEQFF
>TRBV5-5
CASSLWTGAYNEQFF
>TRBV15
CATSRDFTDSGNTIYF
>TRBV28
CASSMAGVKLTDTQYF
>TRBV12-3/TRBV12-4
CASSFRLAGEPAKNIQYF
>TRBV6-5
CANSYARLAGGSEQYF
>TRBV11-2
CASGLRVTGTSSYEQYF
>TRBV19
CASSGPGTGNGYTF
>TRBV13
CASSAAGGRSDEQFF
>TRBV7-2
CASSSTSGRGSSYNEQFF
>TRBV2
CASSIRLAQGGDTQYF
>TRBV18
CASSPSLQGAYEQYF
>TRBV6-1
CASTLVSGRSERGTDTQYF
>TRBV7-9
CASSLGLANHEQYF
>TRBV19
CASSIGTGSHQPQHF
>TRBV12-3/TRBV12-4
CASSSNAWQFF